This TCR beta chain is drawn from a study of blood T cell repertoires in COVID-19 (dated by TCRdb to 2019 to 2021). About the investigation overall: The collaborator samples originated in the United States, Italy and Spain and spanned the acute and convalescent phases of COVID-19. Samples came from the ongoing ImmuneRACE study (first 160 participants) plus 1,254 subjects from 6 global collaborators. Subjects who had been exposed to COVID-19, were actively infected with it, or had recovered from it provided the deeply sampled blood TCRbeta repertoires that made up the dataset. Where available, HLA class I and class II types were obtained from metadata supplied by the sample provider rather than from assay-based typing. The prospective study material was composed of cDNA or gDNA derived from T cells, B-cell-depleted T cells, or PBMCs. Nearly every sample came with metadata listing a de-identified subject ID, COVID-19 status, age in years and sex. The repertoires were made available in a free public database intended to serve as a resource for research on the immune response to SARS-CoV-2.

Each collaborating institution followed its own protocols to collect whole blood in K2EDTA tubes. Collaborator samples were shipped for TCRbeta analysis as frozen whole blood, isolated PBMCs, or DNA extracted from either sample type. TCRbeta CDR3 regions were amplified from genomic DNA by means of the immunoSEQ Assay, a bias-controlled multiplex PCR. Concerning the study's data processing: Nucleated cell counts per sample were estimated from amplification of reference gene primers within the assay. Sequence reads were collapsed and filtered to measure the absolute abundance of every unique TCRbeta CDR3 rearrangement. For each sample, productive Simpson clonality was calculated by taking the square root of Simpson's diversity index across productive rearrangements. Not all clones reach the TCRdb copy of this immuneACCESS table, which keeps in-frame sequences only. Checked studies attribute under half of the gap to unresolved V genes and leave the rest unexplained. For V, J and clone size, that table is used; D and trimming come from the DNA. The sample table shows about 140,000 clones, and roughly four fifths are seen once. Approximately 9% of the sample is held by the ten biggest clonotypes.

The CDR3 sequence holds 15 residues, the cysteine and phenylalanine included. The CDR3 DNA has 45 bases and is translated from base 1. V and J are trimmed by 1 base and 1 base, and the gene matches miss 3 bases of the junction. From a lookup of the germline V gene, CDR1 and CDR2 are SGHVS and FQNEAQ. What the study reported, not specific to this receptor: Clinical and demographic metadata were provided uncurated, with the amount varying by source and participant.

This clone was counted once. Its target antigen remains unknown. No base quality values were provided; no much bigger clone lies one nucleotide off. The receptor chain draws on TRBV7-8 and TRBJ1-1, and TRBD1 aligns with 7 junction nucleotides. Specimen: peripheral blood. This receptor was taken from a woman aged 45-59 years with active or convalescent COVID-19. The nucleotides read TGTGCCAGCAGCTTAGGGGGACAGCAGAACACTGAAGCTTTCTTT. Translation gives CASSLGGQQNTEAFF.